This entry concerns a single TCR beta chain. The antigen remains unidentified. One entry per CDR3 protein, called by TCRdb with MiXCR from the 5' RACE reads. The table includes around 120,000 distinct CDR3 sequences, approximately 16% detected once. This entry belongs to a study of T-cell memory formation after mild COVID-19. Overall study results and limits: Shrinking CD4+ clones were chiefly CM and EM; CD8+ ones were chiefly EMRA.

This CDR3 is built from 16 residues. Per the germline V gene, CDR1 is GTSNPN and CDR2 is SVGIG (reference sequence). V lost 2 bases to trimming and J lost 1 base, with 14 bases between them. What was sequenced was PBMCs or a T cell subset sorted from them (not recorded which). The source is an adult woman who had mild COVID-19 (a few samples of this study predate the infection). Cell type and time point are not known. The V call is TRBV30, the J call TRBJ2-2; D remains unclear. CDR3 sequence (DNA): TGTGCCTGGAGTTCCCTCCCCAAACGGAACACCGGGGAGCTGTTTTTT. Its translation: CAWSSLPKRNTGELFF.